This T cell receptor beta chain originates from a study of T cell repertoires in cytomegalovirus infection. As for the study in general: It was the public TCR beta signatures that indicated both CMV infection and matching HLA type. Study conclusions and caveats: Clonotypes of TCR beta that were HLA-C-restricted and CMV-specific dominated the ex vivo response. Frequencies of public TCR beta families were cumulated, and this identified carriers of CMV plus the relevant HLA.

TCRdb called the reads again in MiXCR, with one record for every CDR3 protein. Here the sample spans 450,000 to 600,000 distinct CDR3 sequences, 11% being singletons. Notes on this clonotype: Its target is not known.

The clonotype originates from a human donor in good health (CMV status not recorded). Some clones in this sample may be carry-over from other donors' samples. Sequencing input: PBMCs.

CDR3 sequence (DNA): TGTGCCAGTACCCTATCCCGGGGGCCTAATGAAAAACTGTTTTTT. The encoded protein is CASTLSRGPNEKLFF. V and J are TRBV19 and TRBJ1-4, with a possible D match to TRBD1 (6 bases). From germline, CDR1 is LNHDA and CDR2 SQIVND (reference sequence). Trimming stripped 7 bases from V and 3 bases from J, with 15 bases between. CDR3 size: 15 residues.